One sample yielded the 7 T cell receptor beta chains listed below, sequenced in a study of Graves' ophthalmopathy and Graves' hyperthyroidism. RNA transcripts served as template for amplifying TCR beta CDR3 sequences. After a first-round RT-PCR with HTBI primers, a second-round multiplex PCR was run. MiXCR, run by TCRdb on the multiplex PCR reads, gives a single entry per CDR3 protein. Of roughly 410,000 distinct CDR3 sequences in the sample, roughly 14% were seen once. Sequences were obtained from peripheral blood. The origin of the receptors is a young woman with stable Graves' hyperthyroidism.

V gene TRBV19 combines with J gene TRBJ1-1, with D hard to call. The germline V gene encodes CDR1 LNHDA and CDR2 SQIVND (reference sequence). The CDR3 spans 11 residues. The V end lost 2 bases, the J end lost 8 bases, and 6 bases lay between the germline ends. The CDR3 is CASSISFEAFF. CDR3 bases: TGTGCCAGTAGTATAAGTTTCGAAGCTTTCTTT.

This clonotype was recorded a few times. The chain has TRBV19 and TRBJ2-7; 7 bases fit TRBD1. This CDR3 spans 13 amino acids. The junction had 0 bases not matched to a gene; V was cut back by 2 bases and J by 2 bases. Germline V gives CDR1 LNHDA, CDR2 SQIVND (reference sequence). CDR3 sequence reads: CASSITGAYEQYF. CDR3 bases: TGTGCCAGTAGTATAACAGGGGCCTACGAGCAGTACTTC. Variable domain in full (rest from reference TRBV19 and TRBJ2-7): DGGITQSPKYLFRKEGQNVTLSCEQNLNHDAMYWYRQDPGQGLRLIYYSQIVNDFQKGDIAEGYSVSREKKESFPLTVTSAQKNPTAFYLCASSITGAYEQYFGPGTRLTVT.

CDR3: CASSSKWDRAGETQYF. CDR3 in DNA: TGTGCCAGCAGTTCTAAATGGGACAGGGCTGGAGAGACCCAGTACTTC. The V gene is TRBV6-5, the J gene TRBJ2-5; 9 nucleotides match TRBD1. V dropped 4 bases and J dropped 4; count of bases not matched to a gene: 10. The CDR3 sequence is 16 residues long. Germline values: CDR1 MNHEY, CDR2 SVGAGI.

This clonotype was seen at least ten times. The chain combines TRBV11-2 with TRBJ1-3; 8 nucleotides line up with TRBD1. The trim removed 5 bases at V and 4 bases at J, leaving 10 bases unmatched. The V gene's germline CDR1 is SGHAT and CDR2 FQNNGV. The CDR3 extends over 16 amino acids. The CDR3: CASSNVDRVEGNTIYF. As DNA, the CDR3 is TGTGCCAGCAGCAACGTGGACAGGGTAGAGGGAAACACCATATATTTT.

This clonotype came up many times. The gene calls are TRBV4-1 and TRBJ2-5; 8 bases line up with TRBD2. Germline CDR1 MGHRA, CDR2 YSYEKL. The CDR3 is 14 amino acids. Trimming removed 5 bases from V and 1 base from J; junction bases left unmatched: 3. The CDR3 is CASSNGLAQETQYF. DNA of the CDR3: TGCGCCAGCAGCAACGGACTAGCCCAAGAGACCCAGTACTTC.

This clonotype was observed once. The chain recombines TRBV5-1 with TRBJ2-5; D not certain. Germline CDR1 is SGHRS and CDR2 is YFSETQ. This CDR3 spans 12 amino acids. Trimming left V 4 bases short and J 5 bases short, with 9 bases between. CDR3 bases: TGCGCCAGCAGCGGCGAAGGGGAGACCCAGTACTTC. It yields the protein CASSGEGETQYF.

In its sample, this clonotype was seen a few times. A much larger clone is a single base away; this may be a read error. This chain links TRBV27 with TRBJ2-7; D is uncertain. V was pared by 6 bases and J by 3 bases, with 18 bases between. CDR3 size: 15 residues. CDR1 and CDR2 from the germline V gene are MNHEY and SMNVEV (reference sequence). As DNA, the CDR3 is TGTGCCAGCAGCTTGTCCCCCTCACGGATCTACGAGCAGTACTTC. This encodes CASSLSPSRIYEQYF.